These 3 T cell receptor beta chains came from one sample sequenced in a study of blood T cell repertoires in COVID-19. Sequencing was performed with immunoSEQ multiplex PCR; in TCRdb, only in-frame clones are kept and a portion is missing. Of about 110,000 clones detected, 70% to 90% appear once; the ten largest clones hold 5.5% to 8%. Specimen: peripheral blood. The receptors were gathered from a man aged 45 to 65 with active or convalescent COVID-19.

The CDR3 DNA follows: TGTGCCATCAACAGGATAATTAATGAAAAACTGTTTTTT. As protein: CAINRIINEKLFF. The chain combines TRBV21-1 with TRBJ1-4; no DNA check was done on the table's D call, TRBD1. TRBV21-1 is a documented pseudogene. The CDR3 covers 13 residues.

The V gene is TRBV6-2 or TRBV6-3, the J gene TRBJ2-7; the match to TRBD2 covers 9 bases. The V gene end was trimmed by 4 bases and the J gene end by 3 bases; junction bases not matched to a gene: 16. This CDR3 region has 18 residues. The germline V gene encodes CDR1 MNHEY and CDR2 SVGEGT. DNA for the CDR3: TGTGCCAGCAGTTCCCCCACAACCCTAGCGGGACTTGTCTACGAGCAGTACTTC. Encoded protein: CASSSPTTLAGLVYEQYF.

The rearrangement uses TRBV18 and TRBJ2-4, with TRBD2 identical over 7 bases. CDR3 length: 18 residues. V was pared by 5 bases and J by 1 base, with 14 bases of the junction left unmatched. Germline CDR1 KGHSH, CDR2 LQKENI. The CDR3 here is CASSSLRGGAGAKNIQYF. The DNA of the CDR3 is TGTGCCAGCTCATCCCTGAGGGGAGGGGCAGGGGCCAAAAACATTCAGTACTTC.